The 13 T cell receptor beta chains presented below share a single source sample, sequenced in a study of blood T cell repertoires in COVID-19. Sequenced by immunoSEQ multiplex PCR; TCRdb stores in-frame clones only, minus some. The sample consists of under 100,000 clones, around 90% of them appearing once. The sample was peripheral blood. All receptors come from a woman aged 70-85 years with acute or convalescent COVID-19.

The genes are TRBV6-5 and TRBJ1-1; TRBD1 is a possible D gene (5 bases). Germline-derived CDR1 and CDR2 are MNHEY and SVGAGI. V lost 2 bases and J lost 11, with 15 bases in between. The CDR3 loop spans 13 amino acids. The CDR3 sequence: CASSYGGLNTAFF. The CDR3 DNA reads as TGTGCCAGCAGTTACGGGGGGTTGAATACTGCTTTCTTT.

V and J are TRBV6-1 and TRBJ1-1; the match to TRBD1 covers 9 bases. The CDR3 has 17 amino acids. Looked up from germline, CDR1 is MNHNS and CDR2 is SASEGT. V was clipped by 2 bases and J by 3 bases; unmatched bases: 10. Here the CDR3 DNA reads TGTGCCAGCAGTGAAACGGGACAGGGTGGTCCGGACACTGAAGCTTTCTTT. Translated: CASSETGQGGPDTEAFF.

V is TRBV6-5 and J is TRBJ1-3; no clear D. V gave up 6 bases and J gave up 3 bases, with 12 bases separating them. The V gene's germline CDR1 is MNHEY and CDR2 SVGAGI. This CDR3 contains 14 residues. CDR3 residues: CASRLGVIGNTIYF. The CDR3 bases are TGTGCCAGCAGGCTCGGGGTCATTGGAAACACCATATATTTT.

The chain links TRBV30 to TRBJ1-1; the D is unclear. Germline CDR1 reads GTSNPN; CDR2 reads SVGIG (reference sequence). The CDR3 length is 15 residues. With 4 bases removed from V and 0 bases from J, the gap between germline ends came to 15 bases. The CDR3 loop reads CAWNFRGSMNTEAFF. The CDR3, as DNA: TGTGCCTGGAATTTTCGGGGATCCATGAACACTGAAGCTTTCTTT.

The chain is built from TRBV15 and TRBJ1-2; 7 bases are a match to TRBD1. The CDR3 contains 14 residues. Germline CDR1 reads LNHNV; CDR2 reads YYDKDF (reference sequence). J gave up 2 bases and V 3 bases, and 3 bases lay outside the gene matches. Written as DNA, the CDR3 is TGTGCCACCAGCAGTCCGGACAGGAACTATGGCTACACCTTC. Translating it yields CATSSPDRNYGYTF. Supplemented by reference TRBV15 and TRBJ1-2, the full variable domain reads DAMVIQNPRYQVTQFGKPVTLSCSQTLNHNVMYWYQQKSSQAPKLLFHYYDKDFNNEADTPDNFQSRRPNTSFCFLDIRSPGLGDTAMYLCATSSPDRNYGYTFGSGTRLTVV.

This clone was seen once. This CDR3 is CASSPFISDEQYV. The CDR3 DNA follows: TGTGCCAGCTCACCATTTATTTCTGACGAGCAGTACGTC. The V gene is TRBV18, the J gene TRBJ2-7, with D hard to call. Trimming shortened V by 2 bases and J by 5 bases, and 10 bases separated the two germline ends. Germline CDR1 is KGHSH and CDR2 is LQKENI. CDR3 length equals 13 residues.

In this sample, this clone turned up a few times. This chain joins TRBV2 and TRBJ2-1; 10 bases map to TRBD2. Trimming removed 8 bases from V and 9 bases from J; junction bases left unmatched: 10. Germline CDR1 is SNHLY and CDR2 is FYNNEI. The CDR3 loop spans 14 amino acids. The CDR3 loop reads CASSFSGREVEQFF. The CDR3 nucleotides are TGTGCCAGCTCATTCAGCGGGAGGGAGGTTGAGCAGTTCTTC.

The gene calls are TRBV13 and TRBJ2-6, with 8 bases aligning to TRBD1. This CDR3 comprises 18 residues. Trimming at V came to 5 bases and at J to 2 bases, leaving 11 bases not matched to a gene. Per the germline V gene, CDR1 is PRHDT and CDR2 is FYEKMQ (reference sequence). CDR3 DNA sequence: TGTGCCAGCAGCGTCAATCCGGGACAGGAGGCTGGGGCCAACGTCCTGACTTTC. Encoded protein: CASSVNPGQEAGANVLTF.

The CDR3 nucleotides read TGTGCCAGCATGTTAATATCCAATCAGCCCCAGCATTTT. It specifies CASMLISNQPQHF. The rearrangement links TRBV2 to TRBJ1-5; no definite D call. V lost 7 bases and J lost 3, with 10 bases in between. The germline gives CDR1 SNHLY, CDR2 FYNNEI. The length of the CDR3 is 13 residues.

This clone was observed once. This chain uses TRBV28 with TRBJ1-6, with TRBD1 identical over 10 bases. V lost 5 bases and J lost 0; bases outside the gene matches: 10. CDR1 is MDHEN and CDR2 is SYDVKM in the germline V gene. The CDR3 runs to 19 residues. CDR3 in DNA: TGTGCCAGCAGTCGACAGGGGGCGGAAAGGAGCTCCTATAATTCACCCCTCCACTTT. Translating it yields CASSRQGAERSSYNSPLHF.

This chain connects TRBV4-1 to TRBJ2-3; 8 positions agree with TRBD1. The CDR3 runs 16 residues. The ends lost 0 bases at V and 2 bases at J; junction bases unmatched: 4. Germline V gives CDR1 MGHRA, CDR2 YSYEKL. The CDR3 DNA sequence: TGCGCCAGCAGCCAAGAAGACAGGGGCCACACAGATACGCAGTATTTT. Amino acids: CASSQEDRGHTDTQYF.

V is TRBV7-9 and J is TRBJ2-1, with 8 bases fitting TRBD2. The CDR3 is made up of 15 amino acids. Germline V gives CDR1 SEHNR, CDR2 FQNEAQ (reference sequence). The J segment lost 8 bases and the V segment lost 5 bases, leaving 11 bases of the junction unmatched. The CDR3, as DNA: TGTGCCAGCAGCAAGGTGACAGCGGGGGTCTATGAGCAGTTCTTC. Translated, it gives CASSKVTAGVYEQFF. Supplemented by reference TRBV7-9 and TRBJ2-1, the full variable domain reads DTGVSQNPRHKITKRGQNVTFRCDPISEHNRLYWYRQTLGQGPEFLTYFQNEAQLEKSRLLSDRFSAERPKGSFSTLEIQRTEQGDSAMYLCASSKVTAGVYEQFFGPGTRLTVL.

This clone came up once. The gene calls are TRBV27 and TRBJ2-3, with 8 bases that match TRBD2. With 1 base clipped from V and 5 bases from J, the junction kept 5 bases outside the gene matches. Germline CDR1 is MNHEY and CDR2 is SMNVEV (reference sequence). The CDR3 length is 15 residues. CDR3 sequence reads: CASSLWAGGKDTQYF. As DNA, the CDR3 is TGTGCCAGCAGTTTATGGGCGGGAGGCAAAGATACGCAGTATTTT.